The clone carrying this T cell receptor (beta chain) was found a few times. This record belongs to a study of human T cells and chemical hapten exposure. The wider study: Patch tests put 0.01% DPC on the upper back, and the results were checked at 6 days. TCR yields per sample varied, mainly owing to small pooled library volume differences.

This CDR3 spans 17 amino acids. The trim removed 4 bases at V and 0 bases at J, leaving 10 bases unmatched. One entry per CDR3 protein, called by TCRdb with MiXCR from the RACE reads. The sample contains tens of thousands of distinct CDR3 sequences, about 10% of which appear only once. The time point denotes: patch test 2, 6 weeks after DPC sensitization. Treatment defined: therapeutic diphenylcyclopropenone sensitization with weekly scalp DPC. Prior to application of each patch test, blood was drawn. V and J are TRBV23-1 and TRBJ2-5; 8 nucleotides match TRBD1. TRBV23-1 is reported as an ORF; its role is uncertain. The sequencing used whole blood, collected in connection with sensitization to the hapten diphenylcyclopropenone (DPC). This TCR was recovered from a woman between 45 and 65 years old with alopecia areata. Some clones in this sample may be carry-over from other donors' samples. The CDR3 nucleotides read TGCGCCAGCAGTCCCCCCTTAGGGACAGGTTACCAAGAGACCCAGTACTTC. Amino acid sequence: CASSPPLGTGYQETQYF.